What follows are 8 T cell receptor beta chains derived from one specimen sequenced in a study of blood T cell repertoires in COVID-19. Clones were read by immunoSEQ multiplex PCR, and TCRdb kept only the in-frame ones, dropping some. The sample has roughly 130,000 clones, 88% seen once. The source material was peripheral blood. These receptors were taken from a human donor with COVID-19, enrolled during active disease. The donor label of this sample is uncertain.

The count of this clone is one. V and J are TRBV2 and TRBJ2-7, with D hard to call. CDR3 length: 13 amino acids. From germline, CDR1 is SNHLY and CDR2 FYNNEI. V was trimmed by 3 bases and J by 2 bases, leaving 8 bases between them. CDR3 nucleotide sequence: TGTGCCAGCAGTGAGAAGAGGACCTACGAGCAGTACTTC. Translated: CASSEKRTYEQYF. Full variable domain (outside the CDR3, taken from reference TRBV2 and TRBJ2-7): EPEVTQTPSHQVTQMGQEVILRCVPISNHLYFYWYRQILGQKVEFLVSFYNNEISEKSEIFDDQFSVERPDGSNFTLKIRSTKLEDSAMYFCASSEKRTYEQYFGPGTRLTVT.

This clone was counted a few times. The rearrangement uses TRBV30 and TRBJ1-2; D might be TRBD1 (6 bases). The V and J ends lost 7 bases and 8 bases respectively, with 17 bases between them. This CDR3 is built from 12 residues. Germline V gene data show CDR1 as GTSNPN and CDR2 as SVGIG (reference sequence). CDR3 sequence (DNA): TGTGCCTCCCACGGGGGGCGCGGGGGCTACACCTTC. This codes for CASHGGRGGYTF. Based on the CDR3 plus reference TRBV30 and TRBJ1-2, the full variable domain is SQTIHQWPATLVQPVGSPLSLECTVEGTSNPNLYWYRQAAGRGLQLLFYSVGIGQISSEVPQNLSASRPQDRQFILSSKKLLLSDSGFYLCASHGGRGGYTFGSGTRLTVV.

A single count supports this clone. J is TRBJ1-1 and V is TRBV11-2; D not certain. There are 14 residues in the CDR3. Per the germline V gene, CDR1 is SGHAT and CDR2 is FQNNGV. Trimming took 2 bases from V and 3 from J, leaving 10 bases between them. CDR3 coding DNA: TGTGCCAGCAGCTTAAATTGGGAGGACACTGAAGCTTTCTTT. Translating gives CASSLNWEDTEAFF.

The rearrangement links TRBV7-9 to TRBJ1-2; 9 nucleotides match TRBD1. V was clipped by 5 bases and J by 6 bases; unmatched bases: 4. Germline V gene sequence: CDR1 SEHNR, CDR2 FQNEAQ (reference sequence). The CDR3 covers 13 residues. CDR3 region: CASSVWDRDGYTF. CDR3 bases: TGTGCCAGCAGCGTTTGGGACAGGGATGGCTACACCTTC.

This chain connects TRBV6-5 to TRBJ1-6; TRBD1 is a possible D gene (5 bases). Trimming pared 7 bases from V and 9 bases from J, leaving 13 bases between. The germline CDR1 and CDR2 sequences are MNHEY and SVGAGI. The CDR3 contains 13 residues. This CDR3 reads CASKGGAGSPLHF. In DNA, the CDR3 is TGTGCCAGCAAGGGAGGGGCGGGTTCACCCCTCCACTTT.

V gene TRBV2 combines with J gene TRBJ1-5; 9 bases are shared with TRBD1. The CDR3 is made up of 15 amino acids. Germline V gives CDR1 SNHLY, CDR2 FYNNEI. V shed 7 bases, J shed 9 bases, and the junction held 13 bases outside the gene matches. In nucleotides, the CDR3 is TGTGCCAGCACAGCGGACAGGGGCGCTGGGGGGCCCCAGCATTTT. It specifies CASTADRGAGGPQHF.

The CDR3 loop is CASTSRGQVTGELFF. In DNA form, the CDR3 reads TGTGCCAGCACCTCTAGAGGACAGGTCACCGGGGAGCTGTTTTTT. V usage is TRBV7-2 and J usage is TRBJ2-2; TRBD1 matches at 7 bases. Germline assignment: CDR1 SGHTA and CDR2 FQGNSA. This CDR3 contains 15 residues. V dropped 7 bases and J dropped 4; count of bases not matched to a gene: 9.

This sequence joins TRBV10-3 and TRBJ1-2; D remains ambiguous. V was pared by 2 bases and J by 7 bases, with 14 bases between. From germline, CDR1 is ENHRY and CDR2 SYGVKD. CDR3 length: 14 residues. CDR3 in amino acids: CAISEQAGTSGYTF. DNA of the CDR3: TGTGCCATCAGTGAGCAAGCAGGAACCTCTGGCTACACCTTC.